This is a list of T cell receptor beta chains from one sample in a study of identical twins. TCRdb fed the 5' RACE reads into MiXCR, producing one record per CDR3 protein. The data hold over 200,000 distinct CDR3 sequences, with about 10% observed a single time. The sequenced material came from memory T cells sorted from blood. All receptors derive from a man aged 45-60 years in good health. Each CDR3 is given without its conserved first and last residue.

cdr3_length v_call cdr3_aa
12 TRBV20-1 SARAEQGVGGYT
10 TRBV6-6 ASSYGRIGYT
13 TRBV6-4 ASSDSQGATDTQY
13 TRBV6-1 ASSETDRSGSPLH
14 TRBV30 AWSVFGVATNEKLF
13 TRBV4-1 ASSQVGRAKNIQY
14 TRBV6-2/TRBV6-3 ASSYGPLDSLLLRC
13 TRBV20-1 SAANSGLAGGEQY
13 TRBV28 ASKTGGELRNEQF
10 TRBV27 ARQGANTEAF
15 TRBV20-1 SARTAGTGVRNSPLH
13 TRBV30 AWGPPQGMAQPQH
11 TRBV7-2 ASSSQTGHEQY
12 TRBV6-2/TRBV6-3 ASSYRTALTEAF
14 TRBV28 ASSFSPGQGVEKLF
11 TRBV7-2 ASSLARGNTIY
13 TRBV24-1 ATSDWDRGIGELF
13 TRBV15 ATSTGLTPNYGYT
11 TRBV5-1 ASTLTLNTEAF
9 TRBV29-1 SVQGVWGYT
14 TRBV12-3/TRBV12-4 ASSLSGGDRGETQY
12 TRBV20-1 SSQGRLLNSPLH
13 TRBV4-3 ASSQTGTGDLPQH
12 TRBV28 ASSRGGKGYGYT
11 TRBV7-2 ASSARTAQPQH
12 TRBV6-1 ASKPTGGNTEAF
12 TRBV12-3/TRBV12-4 ASTRDRGHNEQF
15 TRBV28 ASSPTGLPAANEKLF
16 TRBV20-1 SARRGLGQGANNSPLH
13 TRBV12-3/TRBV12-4 ASSQSGTGNSPLH
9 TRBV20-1 SAREDTEQF
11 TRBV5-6 ASSRDRAIEQY
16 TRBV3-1 ASSQDGTSLLSSNEQF
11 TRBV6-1 ASSEASSFNQY
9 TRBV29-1 SVTGVRGYT
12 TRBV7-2 ASSIQGANEKLF
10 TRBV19 ASSFAVEKLF
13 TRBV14 ASSQELAASYEQY
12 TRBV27 ASSRAMRAGELF
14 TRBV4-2 ASSPTTSGGAYEQY
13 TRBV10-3 AISPDPGHKETQY
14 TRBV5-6 ASSPIGGGGKNIQY
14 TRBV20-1 SARDQGTTVYNEQF
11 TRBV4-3 ASSQATGETQY
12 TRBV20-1 SAKRGGSTDTQY
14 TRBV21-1 ASSKGGALGQETQY
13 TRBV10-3 ATALDSTALHEQY